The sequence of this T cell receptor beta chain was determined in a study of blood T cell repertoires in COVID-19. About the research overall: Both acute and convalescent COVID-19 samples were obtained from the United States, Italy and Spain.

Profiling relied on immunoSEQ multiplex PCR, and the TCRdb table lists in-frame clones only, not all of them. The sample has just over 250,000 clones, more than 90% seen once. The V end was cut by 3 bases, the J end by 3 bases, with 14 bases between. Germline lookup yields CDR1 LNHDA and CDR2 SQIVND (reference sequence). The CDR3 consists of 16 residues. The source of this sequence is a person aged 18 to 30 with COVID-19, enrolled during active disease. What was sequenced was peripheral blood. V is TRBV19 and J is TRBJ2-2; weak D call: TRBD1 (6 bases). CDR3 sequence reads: CASSIWQGKDTGELFF. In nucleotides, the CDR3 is TGTGCCAGTAGTATTTGGCAGGGGAAGGACACCGGGGAGCTGTTTTTT.